Reported below is one T cell receptor beta chain. The antigen is unknown. Unique molecular identifiers were used to barcode this TCRbeta library. TCRdb analysed the PCR reads with MiXCR anew, one entry per CDR3 protein. The data show tens of thousands of distinct CDR3 sequences, 5% to 7% seen once. This entry comes from a study of T-cell reconstitution after alpha-beta-depleted transplantation in children. General study points: At one year after transplant, newly produced T cells mostly accounted for T-cell counts and diversity. Several hundred expanded graft clones reportedly gave rise to the alpha-beta T cells present about two months after transplant. The study traced high day-60 TCRbeta diversity in some patients to surviving recipient T cells and thymic progenitors.

Trimming at V came to 2 bases and at J to 2 bases, leaving 8 bases not matched to a gene. CDR1 and CDR2 (germline): SGHVS, FQNEAQ. This CDR3 region has 17 residues. The specimen comprised peripheral blood, sampled 60 days after TCRalphabeta/CD19-depleted stem cell transplant. The TCR originated in a child younger than two who had a stem cell transplant for acute myeloid leukemia, so the T cells may come from the graft donor. The rearrangement joins TRBV7-8 to TRBJ2-5; TRBD2 agrees at 10 bases. The CDR3 coding sequence is TGTGCCAGCAGCTTACCCGCGACTAGCGGGCATCAAGAGACCCAGTACTTC. The encoded protein is CASSLPATSGHQETQYF. Based on the CDR3 plus reference TRBV7-8 and TRBJ2-5, the full variable domain is GAGVSQSPRYKVAKRGQDVALRCDPISGHVSLFWYQQALGQGPEFLTYFQNEAQLDKSGLPSDRFFAERPEGSVSTLKIQRTQQEDSAVYLCASSLPATSGHQETQYFGPGTRLLVL.